Only a few counts were recorded for the clone carrying this T cell receptor beta chain. Its specificity is unknown. This sample stems from a study of identical twins. Notes on the study in general: Researchers reported weaker excess twin sharing in beta out-of-frame sequences.

MiXCR was run by TCRdb on the 5' RACE reads, yielding one entry per CDR3 protein. The data contain some 790,000 distinct CDR3 sequences, around a sixth of them singletons. V gave up 5 bases and J gave up 0 bases, with 13 bases separating them. The length of the CDR3 is 15 residues. Germline values: CDR1 DFQATT, CDR2 SNEGSKA (reference sequence). This same sample was also taken into another study, of T cells expressing NK-cell markers. That study reports: Seven donors tested HCMV-seropositive and one tested seronegative among the eight sequenced. Restriction of sorting to alpha-beta TCR T cells was accomplished in several experiments using an anti-gamma-delta TCR antibody.

Sequencing was performed on PBMCs. The gene calls are TRBV20-1 and TRBJ2-2, with a possible D match to TRBD1 (6 bases). The sequence came from a woman aged 18-29 years in good health. The CDR3 sequence is CSAPHRTANTGELFF. The DNA of the CDR3 is TGCAGTGCTCCTCATAGGACAGCGAACACCGGGGAGCTGTTTTTT.